This note documents a single T cell receptor beta chain sequence. Its antigen remains unknown. Primers used in a second PCR of roughly 6 to 11 cycles were a sample-barcoded 5' primer and a J-beta primer mix. No fewer than 3 million CDR3-containing paired-end reads came from each sample. TCRdb analysed the 5' RACE reads with MiXCR anew, one entry per CDR3 protein. The data show approximately 800,000 distinct CDR3 sequences, about 42% seen once. V was trimmed by 3 bases and J by 3 bases, leaving 7 bases between them. Germline values: CDR1 KGHDR, CDR2 SFDVKD. This CDR3 comprises 13 residues. The data derive from a study of blood T cells in healthy people across ages. Study conclusions and caveats: Possibly, changes in expanded clonotypes were confounded because donor CMV status was unknown.

Material for sequencing was blood. This TCR derives from a man at least 80 years old in good health. The chain recombines TRBV24-1 with TRBJ2-5; D remains unclear. The CDR3 is CATSDPFKETQYF. CDR3 nucleotides: TGTGCCACCAGTGATCCCTTTAAAGAGACCCAGTACTTC.